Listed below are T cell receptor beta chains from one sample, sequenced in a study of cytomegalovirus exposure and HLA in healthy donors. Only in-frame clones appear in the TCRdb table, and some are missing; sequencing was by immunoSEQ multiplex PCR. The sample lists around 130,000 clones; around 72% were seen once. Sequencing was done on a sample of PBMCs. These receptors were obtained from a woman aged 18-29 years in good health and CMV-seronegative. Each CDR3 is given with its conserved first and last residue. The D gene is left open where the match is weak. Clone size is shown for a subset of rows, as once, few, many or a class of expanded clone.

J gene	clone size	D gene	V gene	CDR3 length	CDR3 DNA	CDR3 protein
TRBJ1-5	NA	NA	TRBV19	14	TGTGCCAGTAGTATAGATCTAGGAAAACAGCCCCAGCATTTT	CASSIDLGKQPQHF
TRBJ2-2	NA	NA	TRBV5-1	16	TGCGCCAGCAGCTTGGTGGCGACAGCGGGCACCGGGGAGCTGTTTTTT	CASSLVATAGTGELFF
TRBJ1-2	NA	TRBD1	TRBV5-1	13	TGCGCCAGCAGCTTGGCCGACAGGGACGGCTACACCTTC	CASSLADRDGYTF
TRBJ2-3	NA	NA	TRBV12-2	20	TGTGCAAGTCGCTTAGGCTTGGGTGCCGGACTAGCGGGAGTCACAGATACGCAGTATTTT	CASRLGLGAGLAGVTDTQYF
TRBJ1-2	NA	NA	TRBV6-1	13	TGTGCCACAGTGGAAGGGCGGGGCTATGGCTACACCTTC	CATVEGRGYGYTF
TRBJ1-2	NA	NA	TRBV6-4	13	TGTGCCATCCTATTTCCAGGGGCTCTGGGCTACACCTTC	CAILFPGALGYTF
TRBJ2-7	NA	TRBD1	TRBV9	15	TGTGCCAGCAGCGTCGGGGGGACAGGGCCTTACGAGCAGTACTTC	CASSVGGTGPYEQYF
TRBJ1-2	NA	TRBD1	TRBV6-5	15	TGTGCCAGCAAACCGGCCCCAGGGGGTCACTATGGCTACACCTTC	CASKPAPGGHYGYTF
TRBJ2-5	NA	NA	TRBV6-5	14	TGTGCCAGCTACGGAACAGACAGACAAGAGACCCAGTACTTC	CASYGTDRQETQYF
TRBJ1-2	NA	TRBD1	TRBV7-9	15	TGTGCCAGCAGTTTGGGACAGGCCGTTGACTATGGCTACACCTTC	CASSLGQAVDYGYTF
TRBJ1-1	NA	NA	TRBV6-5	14	TGTGCCAGCAGTTACCGGGGGGCTCGGACTGAAGCTTTCTTT	CASSYRGARTEAFF
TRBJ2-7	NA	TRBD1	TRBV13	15	TGTGCCAGCAGCTTAGGTGGGACAGGAGACTACGAGCAGTACTTC	CASSLGGTGDYEQYF
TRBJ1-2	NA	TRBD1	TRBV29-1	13	TGCAGCGTCGGTCAGGGGGCTCACTATGGCTACACCTTC	CSVGQGAHYGYTF
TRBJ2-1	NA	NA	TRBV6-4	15	TGTGCCAGCAGTGACTCAGCGGGCTCCTACAATGAGCAGTTCTTC	CASSDSAGSYNEQFF
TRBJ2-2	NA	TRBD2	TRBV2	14	TGTGCCAGCAGGCTAGCGGTTAACACCGGGGAGCTGTTTTTT	CASRLAVNTGELFF
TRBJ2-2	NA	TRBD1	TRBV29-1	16	TGCAGCGCCGGGACAGACCCAACTCGAAACACCGGGGAGCTGTTTTTT	CSAGTDPTRNTGELFF
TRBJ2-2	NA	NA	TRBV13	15	TGTGCCAGCAGCTTAGGGACTCTTAACACCGGGGAGCTGTTTTTT	CASSLGTLNTGELFF
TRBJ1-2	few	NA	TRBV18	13	TGTGCCAGCTCACCAGCGACAGAATATGGCTACACCTTC	CASSPATEYGYTF
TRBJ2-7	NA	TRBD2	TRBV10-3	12	TGTGCCGCCACTAGCGGAGAAGTCGAGCAGTACTTC	CAATSGEVEQYF
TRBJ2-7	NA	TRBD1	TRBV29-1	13	TGCAGCGCAGCCGGGACAGGGTCCTACGAGCAGTACTTC	CSAAGTGSYEQYF